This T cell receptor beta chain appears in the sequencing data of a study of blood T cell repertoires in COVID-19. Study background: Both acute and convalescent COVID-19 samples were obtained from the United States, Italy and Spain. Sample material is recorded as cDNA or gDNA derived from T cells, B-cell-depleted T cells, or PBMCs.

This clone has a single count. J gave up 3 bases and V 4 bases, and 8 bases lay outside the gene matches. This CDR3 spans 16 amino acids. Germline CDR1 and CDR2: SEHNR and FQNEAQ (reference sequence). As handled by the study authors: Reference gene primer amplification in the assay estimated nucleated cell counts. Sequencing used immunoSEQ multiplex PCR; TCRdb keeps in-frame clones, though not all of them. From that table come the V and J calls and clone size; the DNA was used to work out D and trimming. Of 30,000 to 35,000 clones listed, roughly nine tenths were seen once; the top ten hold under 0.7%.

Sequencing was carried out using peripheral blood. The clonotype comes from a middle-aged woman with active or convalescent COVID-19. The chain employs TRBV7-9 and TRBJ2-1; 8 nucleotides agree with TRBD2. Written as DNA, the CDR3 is TGTGCCAGCAGCTCCCGGGGGCTAGCGGGCTACAATGAGCAGTTCTTC. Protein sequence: CASSSRGLAGYNEQFF.